Included here is one TCR beta chain sequence, with context. TCRdb reanalyzed the 5' RACE reads, giving one entry per CDR3 protein sequence and no DNA. The repertoire shows 450,000 to 600,000 distinct CDR3 sequences; the top ten hold roughly 3.5%. The data are from a study of T cells expressing NK-cell markers. Study-level information: Each TCR beta repertoire originated in sorted T cells that were CD3+CD56+NKG2C+, CD3+CD56+NKG2C- or CD3+CD56-NKG2C+. HCMV serostatus: most of the eight sequenced donors positive, one negative.

The CDR3 is 13 residues long. Germline V gene sequence: CDR1 DFQATT, CDR2 SNEGSKA (reference sequence). The chain joins TRBV20-1 to TRBJ2-1; the TCRdb call, TRBD2, lacks DNA for checking. The source material was blood T cells: a sorted CD56 or NKG2C T cell subset, CD4+ or CD8+ T cells, or bulk PBMC T cells (not recorded which). The clonotype comes from a man younger than 35 in good health. This chain's CDR3 is CSAPGPFLDEQFF.